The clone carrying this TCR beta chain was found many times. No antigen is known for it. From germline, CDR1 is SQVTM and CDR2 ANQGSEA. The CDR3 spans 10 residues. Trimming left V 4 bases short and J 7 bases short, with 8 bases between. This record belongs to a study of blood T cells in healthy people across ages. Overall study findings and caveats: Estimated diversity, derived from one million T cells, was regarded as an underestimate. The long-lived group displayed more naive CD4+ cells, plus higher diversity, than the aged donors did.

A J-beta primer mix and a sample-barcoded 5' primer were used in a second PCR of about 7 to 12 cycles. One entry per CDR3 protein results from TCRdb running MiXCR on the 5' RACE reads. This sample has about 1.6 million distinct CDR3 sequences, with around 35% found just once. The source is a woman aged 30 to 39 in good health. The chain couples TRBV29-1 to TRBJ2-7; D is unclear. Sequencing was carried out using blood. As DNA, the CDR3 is TGCAGCGTTGGGTTAGGGGAGCAGTACTTC. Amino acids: CSVGLGEQYF.